This passage covers 7 T cell receptor beta chains from one sample sequenced in a study of blood T cells in healthy people across ages. Using a J-beta primer mix together with a sample-barcoded 5' primer, a second PCR was run for roughly 6 to 12 cycles. Via MiXCR, TCRdb re-called the 5' RACE reads, giving one row per CDR3 protein. Altogether under 2,000,000 distinct CDR3 sequences are present, about 49% being singletons, with the ten largest covering less than 2.5%. The sequenced material came from blood. The source of these receptors is a woman between 40 and 55 years old in good health.

This chain joins TRBV15 and TRBJ2-1, with 12 bases fitting TRBD2. From germline, CDR1 is LNHNV and CDR2 YYDKDF (reference sequence). The V and J ends lost 0 bases and 6 bases, in that order; junction bases with no gene match: 3. This CDR3 is built from 16 residues. CDR3 in amino acids: CATSRDGLAGINEQFF. The CDR3 DNA reads TGTGCCACCAGCAGAGATGGACTAGCGGGGATCAATGAGCAGTTCTTC. The variable domain in full, with the rest retrieved from reference TRBV15 and TRBJ2-1, is DAMVIQNPRYQVTQFGKPVTLSCSQTLNHNVMYWYQQKSSQAPKLLFHYYDKDFNNEADTPDNFQSRRPNTSFCFLDIRSPGLGDTAMYLCATSRDGLAGINEQFFGPGTRLTVL.

This chain uses TRBV28 with TRBJ2-3; D ambiguous. V was cut by 1 base and J by 3 bases, with 14 bases left in between. Germline V gene data show CDR1 as MDHEN and CDR2 as SYDVKM. This CDR3 spans 16 amino acids. The CDR3 is CASSLYSLPGTDTQYF. DNA for the CDR3: TGTGCCAGCAGTTTATATTCTTTGCCTGGGACAGATACGCAGTATTTT. Based on the CDR3 plus reference TRBV28 and TRBJ2-3, the full variable domain is DVKVTQSSRYLVKRTGEKVFLECVQDMDHENMFWYRQDPGLGLRLIYFSYDVKMKEKGDIPEGYSVSREKKERFSLILESASTNQTSMYLCASSLYSLPGTDTQYFGPGTRLTVL.

This chain uses TRBV5-1 with TRBJ1-2; 8 nucleotides match TRBD1. This CDR3 has 16 amino acids. Germline V gene sequence: CDR1 SGHRS, CDR2 YFSETQ. The V and J ends lost 0 bases and 1 base, in that order; junction bases with no gene match: 5. The CDR3 DNA reads TGCGCCAGCAGCTTGGGGGGACAGGCGAATAACTATGGCTACACCTTC. It codes for CASSLGGQANNYGYTF.

DNA for the CDR3: TGTGCCAGCAGCTTGACAGGGGGCGCCGAAGATACGCAGTATTTT. It codes for CASSLTGGAEDTQYF. The V call is TRBV7-2, the J call TRBJ2-3; 10 bases are a match to TRBD1. The CDR3 spans 15 residues. V lost 3 bases and J lost 5; bases outside the gene matches: 5. Germline V gene sequence: CDR1 SGHTA, CDR2 FQGNSA.

This clonotype has more than one count but fewer than ten. J is TRBJ2-3 and V is TRBV12-3 or TRBV12-4, with 9 nucleotides matching TRBD2. Trimming removed 10 bases from V and 4 bases from J; junction bases left unmatched: 3. The CDR3 extends over 12 amino acids. The CDR3 loop is CATRGGPDTQYF. DNA of the CDR3: TGTGCCACGCGGGGGGGCCCAGATACGCAGTATTTT.

This clonotype has more than one count but fewer than ten. This chain uses TRBV9 with TRBJ2-5; TRBD1 agrees at 8 bases. The ends lost 3 bases at V and 0 bases at J; junction bases unmatched: 7. The CDR3 contains 16 residues. Germline V gene lookup returns CDR1 SGDLS and CDR2 YYNGEE. The CDR3 sequence: CASSAPRDRYQETQYF. The CDR3 DNA is TGTGCCAGCAGCGCGCCCCGGGACAGGTACCAAGAGACCCAGTACTTC.

The rearrangement links TRBV21-1 to TRBJ2-7; the table names TRBD1, a call not compared with the DNA. TRBV21-1 is listed as a pseudogene. This CDR3 has 17 residues. CDR3 protein: CASSKQNLRVGIYEQYF. DNA for the CDR3: TGTGCCAGCAGCAAACAAAACCTTAGGGTCGGGATCTACGAGCAGTACTTC.